This T cell receptor (beta chain) derives from a study of cytomegalovirus exposure and HLA in healthy donors. Study context: Later analysis reported that the approximately 120 validation repertoires shared the platform of the 500 to 850 first-cohort repertoires. Findings and caveats of the study: Reportedly, cytomegalovirus status was diagnosed with high sensitivity and specificity.

The germline V gene encodes CDR1 LNHDA and CDR2 SQIVND (reference sequence). The CDR3 has 14 amino acids. V dropped 7 bases and J dropped 13; count of bases not matched to a gene: 12. Worth noting for this clone: Its antigen is as yet unknown.

The donors were part of the validation cohort, which consisted of roughly 120 subjects and was separate from the first cohort of hundreds of subjects. This table comes from immunoSEQ multiplex PCR, and its TCRdb copy is limited to in-frame clones, with some not included. The table records 220,000 or so clones, approximately 90% of them present only once. This clonotype originated in a woman in her late teens or twenties in good health and CMV-seronegative. The chain employs TRBV19 and TRBJ1-6; 8 nucleotides line up with TRBD1. Sequenced: PBMCs. CDR3 loop: CASTPRQGQAPLHF. The CDR3 coding sequence is TGTGCCAGTACCCCCCGCCAGGGACAGGCGCCCCTCCACTTT.